This TCR beta chain stems from a study of identical twins. This clonotype was picked up a small number of times. The target antigen is unknown. Study findings and constraints: There was an excess of low generation probability in the out-of-frame alpha sequences that twins shared. Without tracking the same donors, conclusions rested on cross-sectional statistical analysis. Model-predicted out-of-frame TCR alpha sharing fell below observed values in monozygotic twins.

Through template switching, a universal primer site was introduced, and the cDNA contained unique molecular identifiers. Each CDR3 protein gets one entry after TCRdb re-called the 5' RACE reads with MiXCR. The sample shows under 1 million distinct CDR3 sequences, roughly an eighth of them seen only once. Germline CDR1 SGHDT, CDR2 YYEEEE. The CDR3 runs 15 residues. The V gene lost 0 bases and the J gene lost 0 bases, with 9 bases spanning the gap. These same records also appear under a second study, on yellow fever vaccine responses in identical twins.

This sequence originates from a woman between 18 and 29 years old in good health. The V call is TRBV5-6, the J call TRBJ2-5, with D tentatively TRBD1 (5 bases). Material for sequencing was PBMCs. DNA for the CDR3: TGTGCCAGCAGCTTGGGGGGCAGGGACCAAGAGACCCAGTACTTC. Translating gives CASSLGGRDQETQYF.